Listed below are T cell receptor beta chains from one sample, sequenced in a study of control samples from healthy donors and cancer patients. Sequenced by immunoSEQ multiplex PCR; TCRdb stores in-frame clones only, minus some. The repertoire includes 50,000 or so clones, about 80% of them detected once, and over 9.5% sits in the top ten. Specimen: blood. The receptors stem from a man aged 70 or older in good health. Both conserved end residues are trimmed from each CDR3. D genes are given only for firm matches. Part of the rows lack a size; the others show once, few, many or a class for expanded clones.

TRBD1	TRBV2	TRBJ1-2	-	ASTLDRGVDYT
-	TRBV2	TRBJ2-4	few	ASSEVVGVQY
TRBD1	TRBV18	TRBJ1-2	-	ASSPQQNRGGYT
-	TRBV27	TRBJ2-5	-	ASSFRGETQY
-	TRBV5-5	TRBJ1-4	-	ASSPRWAGPNEKLF
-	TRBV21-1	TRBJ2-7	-	ASSPYCRDRISYEQY
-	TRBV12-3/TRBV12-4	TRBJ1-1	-	ASSLRFEAF
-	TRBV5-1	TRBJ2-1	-	ASSLDGGLVEQF
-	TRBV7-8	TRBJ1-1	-	ASSLTGGTEAF
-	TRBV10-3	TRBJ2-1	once	AISASRGAGARGIGFYNEQF
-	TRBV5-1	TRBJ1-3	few	ASSLMGSRESIY
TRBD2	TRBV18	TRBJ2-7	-	ASSPLAGGVNEQY
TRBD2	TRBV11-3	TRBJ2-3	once	ASSLVFGLAGLSTDTQY
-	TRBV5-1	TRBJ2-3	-	ASSLEGRSDTQY
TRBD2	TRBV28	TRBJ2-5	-	ASYLAGEQETQY
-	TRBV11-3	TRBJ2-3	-	ASSLDNPIPRY
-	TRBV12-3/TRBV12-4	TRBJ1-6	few	ASSLTGYSPLH
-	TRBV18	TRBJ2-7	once	ASSPMTGQEQY
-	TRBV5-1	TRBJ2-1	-	ASSPRLGTVGQF
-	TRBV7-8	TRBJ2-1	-	ASSFQGSYNEQF
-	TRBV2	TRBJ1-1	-	ASIPKGPGRRAF
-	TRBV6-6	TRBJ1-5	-	ASSHQMGNQPQH
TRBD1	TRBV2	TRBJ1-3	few	ASRDRGSSGNTIY
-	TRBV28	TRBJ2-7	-	ASSFAGSSYEQY
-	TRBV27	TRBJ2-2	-	ASTLRPATGELF
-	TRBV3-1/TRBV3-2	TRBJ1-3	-	ASSLLSSGNTIY
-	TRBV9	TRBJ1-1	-	ASSVGYQNTEAF
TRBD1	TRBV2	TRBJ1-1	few	ASSLDRAGTEAF
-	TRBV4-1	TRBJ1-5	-	ASSQENNNQPQH
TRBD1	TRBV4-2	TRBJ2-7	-	ASSQGQGQAYEQY
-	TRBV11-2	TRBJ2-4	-	ASSFMWGTRNIQY
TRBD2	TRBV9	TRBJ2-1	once	ASSVGFSGIDNEQF
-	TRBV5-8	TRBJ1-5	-	ASSLHFGALNQPQH
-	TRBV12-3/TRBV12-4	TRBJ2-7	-	ASSPTGPVQY
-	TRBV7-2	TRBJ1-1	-	ASTGNALNTEAF
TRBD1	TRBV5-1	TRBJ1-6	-	ASSLQGADSPLH
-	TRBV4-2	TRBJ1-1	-	ASTRNLQENTEAF
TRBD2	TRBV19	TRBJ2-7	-	ASSIGGTSTYEQY
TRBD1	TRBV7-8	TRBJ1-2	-	ASSIRQGLNYGYT
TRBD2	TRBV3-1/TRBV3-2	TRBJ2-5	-	ASSPSLAGGEQQTQY
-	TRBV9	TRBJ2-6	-	ASSVEGHSWANVLT
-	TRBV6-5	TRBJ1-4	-	ASSYSYQRVDEKLF